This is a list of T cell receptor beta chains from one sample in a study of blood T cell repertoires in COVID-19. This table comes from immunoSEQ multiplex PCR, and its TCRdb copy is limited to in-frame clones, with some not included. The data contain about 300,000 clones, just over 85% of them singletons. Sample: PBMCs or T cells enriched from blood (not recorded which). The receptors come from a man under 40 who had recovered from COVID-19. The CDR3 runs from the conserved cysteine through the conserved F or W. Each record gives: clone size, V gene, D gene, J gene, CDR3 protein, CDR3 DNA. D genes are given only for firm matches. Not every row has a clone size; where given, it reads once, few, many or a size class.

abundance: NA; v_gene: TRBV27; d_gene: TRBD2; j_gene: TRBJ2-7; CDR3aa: CASSLSGGDLYEQYF; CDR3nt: TGTGCCAGCAGTCTGAGCGGGGGTGATCTCTACGAGCAGTACTTC
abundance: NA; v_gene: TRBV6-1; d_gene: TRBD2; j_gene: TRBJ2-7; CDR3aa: CASSEPPGGGGADEQYF; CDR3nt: TGTGCCAGCAGTGAACCCCCTGGGGGCGGGGGGGCCGACGAGCAGTACTTC
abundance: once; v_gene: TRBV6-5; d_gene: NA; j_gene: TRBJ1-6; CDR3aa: CASSYAQANSPLHF; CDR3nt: TGTGCCAGCAGTTACGCACAGGCCAATTCACCCCTCCACTTT
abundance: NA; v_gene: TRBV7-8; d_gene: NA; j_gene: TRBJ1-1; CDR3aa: CASSLWQSAVNTEAFF; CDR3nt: TGTGCCAGCAGCTTGTGGCAGTCCGCCGTGAACACTGAAGCTTTCTTT
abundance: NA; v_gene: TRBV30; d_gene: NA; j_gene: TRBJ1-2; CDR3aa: CAWSGGGATLHPNYGYTF; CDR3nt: TGTGCCTGGAGTGGCGGAGGGGCTACACTTCATCCTAACTATGGCTACACCTTC
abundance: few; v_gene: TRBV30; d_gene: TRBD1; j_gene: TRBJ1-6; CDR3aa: CAWSLSGTANPLHF; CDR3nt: TGTGCCTGGAGTTTATCGGGGACAGCCAATCCCCTCCACTTT
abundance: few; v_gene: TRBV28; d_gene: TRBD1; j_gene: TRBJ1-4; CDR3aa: CASSTQPGQGSEKLFF; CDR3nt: TGTGCCAGCAGTACCCAGCCGGGACAGGGAAGTGAAAAACTGTTTTTT
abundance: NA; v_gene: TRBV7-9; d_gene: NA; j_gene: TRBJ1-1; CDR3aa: CASSLGAAEAFF; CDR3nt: TGTGCCAGCAGCTTAGGGGCAGCTGAAGCTTTCTTT
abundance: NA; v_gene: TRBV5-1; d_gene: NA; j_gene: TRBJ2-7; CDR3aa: CASSREMAGYEQYF; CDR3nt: TGCGCCAGCAGCAGAGAGATGGCGGGCTACGAGCAGTACTTC
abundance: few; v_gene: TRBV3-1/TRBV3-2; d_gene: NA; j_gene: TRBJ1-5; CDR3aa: CASSPLGQPQHF; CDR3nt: TGTGCCAGCAGCCCCCTAGGACAGCCCCAGCATTTT
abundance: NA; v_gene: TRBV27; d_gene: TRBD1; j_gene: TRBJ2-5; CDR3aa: CASSSGQGAETQYF; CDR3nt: TGTGCCAGCAGTTCCGGACAGGGGGCTGAGACCCAGTACTTC
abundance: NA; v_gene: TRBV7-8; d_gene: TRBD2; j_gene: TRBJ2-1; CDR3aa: CASSQSPVAGRNEQFF; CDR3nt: TGTGCCAGCAGCCAATCCCCGGTAGCGGGGAGGAATGAGCAGTTCTTC
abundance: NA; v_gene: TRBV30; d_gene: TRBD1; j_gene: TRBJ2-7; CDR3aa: CAWSETGGGYEQYF; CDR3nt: TGTGCCTGGAGTGAGACAGGGGGCGGGTACGAGCAGTACTTC
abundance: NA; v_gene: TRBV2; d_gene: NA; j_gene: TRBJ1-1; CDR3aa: CASSFSQGGDTEAFF; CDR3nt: TGTGCCAGCAGTTTCTCCCAGGGTGGGGATACTGAAGCTTTCTTT
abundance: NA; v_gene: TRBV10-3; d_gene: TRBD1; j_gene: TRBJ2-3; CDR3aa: CATGTEVDTDTQYF; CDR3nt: TGTGCCACGGGGACAGAGGTGGACACAGATACGCAGTATTTT
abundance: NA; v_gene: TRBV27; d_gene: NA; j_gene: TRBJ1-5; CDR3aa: CASSLVGDSYSNQPQHF; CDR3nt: TGTGCCAGCAGTTTAGTTGGGGACTCGTATAGCAATCAGCCCCAGCATTTT
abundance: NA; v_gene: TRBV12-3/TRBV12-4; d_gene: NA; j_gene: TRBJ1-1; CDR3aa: CASSLGPEAFF; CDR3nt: TGTGCCAGCAGCCTAGGCCCCGAAGCTTTCTTT
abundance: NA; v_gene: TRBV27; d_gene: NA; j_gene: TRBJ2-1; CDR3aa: CASRGRRESLFF; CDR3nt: TGTGCCAGCAGGGGACGACGGGAGAGTCTGTTCTTC
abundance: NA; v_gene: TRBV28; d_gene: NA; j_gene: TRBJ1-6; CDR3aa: CASSFREHRSPLHF; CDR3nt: TGTGCCAGCAGTTTCCGGGAACACCGTTCCCCCCTCCACTTT
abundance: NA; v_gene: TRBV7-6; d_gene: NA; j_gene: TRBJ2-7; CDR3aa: CASSLAAYEQYF; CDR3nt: TGTGCCAGCAGCTTAGCCGCCTACGAGCAGTACTTC
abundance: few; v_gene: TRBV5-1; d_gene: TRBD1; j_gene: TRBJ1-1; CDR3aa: CASSGRDSMNTEAFF; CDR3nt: TGCGCCAGCAGCGGCCGGGACAGCATGAACACTGAAGCTTTCTTT
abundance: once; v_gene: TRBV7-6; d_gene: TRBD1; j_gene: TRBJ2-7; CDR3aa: CASSVTPGQGPFLGLEQYF; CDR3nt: TGTGCCAGCAGCGTCACTCCGGGACAGGGGCCCTTTCTGGGGCTCGAGCAGTACTTC
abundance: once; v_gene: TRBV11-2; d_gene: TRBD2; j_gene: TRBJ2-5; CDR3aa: CASSPNSGAQETQYF; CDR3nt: TGTGCCAGCAGTCCGAATAGCGGGGCCCAAGAGACCCAGTACTTC
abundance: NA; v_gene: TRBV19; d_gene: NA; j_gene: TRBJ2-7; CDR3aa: CATRGLSSYEQYF; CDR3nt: TGTGCCACCCGAGGACTGAGCTCCTACGAGCAGTACTTC
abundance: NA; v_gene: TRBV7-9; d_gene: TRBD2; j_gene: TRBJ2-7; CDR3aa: CASSLWEGSMYEQYF; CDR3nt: TGTGCCAGCAGCTTATGGGAGGGGAGTATGTACGAGCAGTACTTC
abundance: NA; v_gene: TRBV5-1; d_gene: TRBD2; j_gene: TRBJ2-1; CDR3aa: CASSLGREALSYNEQFF; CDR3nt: TGCGCCAGCAGCTTAGGGCGGGAGGCCCTATCCTACAATGAGCAGTTCTTC
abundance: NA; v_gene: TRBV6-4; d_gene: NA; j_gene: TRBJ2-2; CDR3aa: CASSLEPGELFF; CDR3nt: TGTGCCAGCAGTTTAGAGCCCGGGGAGCTGTTTTTT
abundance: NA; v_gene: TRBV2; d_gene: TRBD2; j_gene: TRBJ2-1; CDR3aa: CASRLQAGGPNEQFF; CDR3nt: TGTGCCAGCAGACTACAAGCGGGAGGACCGAATGAGCAGTTCTTC
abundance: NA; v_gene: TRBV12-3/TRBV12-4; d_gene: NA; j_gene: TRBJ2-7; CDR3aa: CASSHRNEQYF; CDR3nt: TGTGCCAGCAGTCACAGGAACGAGCAGTACTTC
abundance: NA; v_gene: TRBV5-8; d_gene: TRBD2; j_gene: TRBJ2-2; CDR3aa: CASSLGLAGFTGELFF; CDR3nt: TGTGCCAGCAGCTTGGGACTAGCGGGGTTCACCGGGGAGCTGTTTTTT
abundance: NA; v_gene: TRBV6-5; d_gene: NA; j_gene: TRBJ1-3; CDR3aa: CASSPRVTSGNTIYF; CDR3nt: TGTGCCAGCAGCCCCAGGGTAACCTCTGGAAACACCATATATTTT
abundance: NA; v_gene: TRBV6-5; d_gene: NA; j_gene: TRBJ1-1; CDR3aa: CASSPPQRRTEAFF; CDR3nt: TGTGCCAGCAGCCCCCCCCAGAGGAGAACTGAAGCTTTCTTT
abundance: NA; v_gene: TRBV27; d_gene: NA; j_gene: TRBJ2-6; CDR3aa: CASSLLSGANVLTF; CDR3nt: TGTGCCAGCAGTCTGCTATCTGGGGCCAACGTCCTGACTTTC
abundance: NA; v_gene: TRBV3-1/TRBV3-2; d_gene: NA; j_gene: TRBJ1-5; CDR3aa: CASSHCPSYDNSNQPQHF; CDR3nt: TGTGCCAGCAGCCATTGTCCGTCTTACGACAATAGCAATCAGCCCCAGCATTTT
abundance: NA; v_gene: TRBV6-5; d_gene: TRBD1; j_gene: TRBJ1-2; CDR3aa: CATRGQGGSYTF; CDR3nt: TGTGCCACCAGAGGACAGGGTGGCAGCTACACCTTC
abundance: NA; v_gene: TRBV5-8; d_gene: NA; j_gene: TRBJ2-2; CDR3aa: CASRGDFTGELFF; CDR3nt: TGTGCCAGCAGGGGGGACTTTACCGGGGAGCTGTTTTTT
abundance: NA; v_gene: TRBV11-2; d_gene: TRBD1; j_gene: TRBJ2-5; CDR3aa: CASSTTTGGIETQYF; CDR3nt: TGTGCCAGCAGCACAACGACAGGGGGCATAGAGACCCAGTACTTC
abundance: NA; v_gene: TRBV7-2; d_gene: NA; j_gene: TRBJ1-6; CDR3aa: CASSSLGYNSPLHF; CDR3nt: TGTGCCAGCAGCTCACTAGGGTATAATTCACCCCTCCACTTT
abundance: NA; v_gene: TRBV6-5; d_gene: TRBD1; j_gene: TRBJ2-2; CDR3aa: CASSYGQGRTGELFF; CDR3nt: TGTGCCAGCAGTTACGGACAGGGGCGGACCGGGGAGCTGTTTTTT
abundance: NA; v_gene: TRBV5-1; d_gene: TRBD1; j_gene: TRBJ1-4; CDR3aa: CASSATGGTNEKLFF; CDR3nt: TGCGCCAGCAGCGCGACAGGGGGCACTAATGAAAAACTGTTTTTT
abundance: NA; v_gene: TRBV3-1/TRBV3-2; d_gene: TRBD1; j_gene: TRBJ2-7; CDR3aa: CASSRRTGEYEQYF; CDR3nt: TGTGCCAGCAGCCGAAGGACAGGGGAATACGAGCAGTACTTC
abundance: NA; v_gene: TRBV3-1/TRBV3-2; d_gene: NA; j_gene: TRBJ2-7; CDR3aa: CASSQTKREQYF; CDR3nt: TGTGCCAGCAGCCAGACGAAGCGGGAGCAGTACTTC
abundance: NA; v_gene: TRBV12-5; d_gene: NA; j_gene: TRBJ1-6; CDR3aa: CASGLVIGQTSYNSPLHF; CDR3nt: TGTGCTAGTGGTTTGGTAATTGGGCAGACCTCCTATAATTCACCCCTCCACTTT
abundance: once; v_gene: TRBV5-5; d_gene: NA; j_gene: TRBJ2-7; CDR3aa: CASSLERAGHFIHEQYF; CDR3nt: TGTGCCAGCAGCTTGGAACGAGCTGGACATTTTATCCACGAGCAGTACTTC
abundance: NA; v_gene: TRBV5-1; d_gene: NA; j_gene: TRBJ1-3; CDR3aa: CASSLGGTGNTIYF; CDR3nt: TGCGCCAGCAGCTTAGGAGGAACCGGAAACACCATATATTTT
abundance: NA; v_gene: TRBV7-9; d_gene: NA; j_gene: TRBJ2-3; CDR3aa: CASRRAGDTQYF; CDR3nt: TGTGCCAGCAGGAGGGCCGGGGATACGCAGTATTTT
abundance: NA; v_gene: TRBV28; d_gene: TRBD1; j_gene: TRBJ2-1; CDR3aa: CASSIGDSTYNEQFF; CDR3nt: TGTGCCAGCAGTATCGGGGACAGCACCTACAATGAGCAGTTCTTC
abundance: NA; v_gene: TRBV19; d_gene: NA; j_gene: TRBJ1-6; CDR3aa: CASSIWGVNSPLHF; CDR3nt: TGTGCCAGTAGTATTTGGGGGGTTAATTCACCCCTCCACTTT